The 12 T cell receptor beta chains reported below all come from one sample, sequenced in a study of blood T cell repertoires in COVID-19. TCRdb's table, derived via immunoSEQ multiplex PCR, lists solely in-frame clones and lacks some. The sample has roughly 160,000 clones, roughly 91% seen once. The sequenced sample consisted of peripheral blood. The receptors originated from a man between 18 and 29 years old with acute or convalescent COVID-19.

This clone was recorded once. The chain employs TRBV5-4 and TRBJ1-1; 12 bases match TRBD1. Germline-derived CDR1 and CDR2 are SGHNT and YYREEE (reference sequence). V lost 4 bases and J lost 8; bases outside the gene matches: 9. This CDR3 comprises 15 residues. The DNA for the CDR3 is TGTGCCAGCAGCCGAGCGGGACAGGGGGCCATAGAAGCTTTCTTT. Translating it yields CASSRAGQGAIEAFF.

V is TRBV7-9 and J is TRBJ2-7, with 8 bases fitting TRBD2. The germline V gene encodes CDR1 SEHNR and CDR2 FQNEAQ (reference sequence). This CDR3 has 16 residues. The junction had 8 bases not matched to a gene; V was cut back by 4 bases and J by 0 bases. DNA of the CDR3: TGTGCCAGCAGCTCCATGGGCGGGGGGAACTCCTACGAGCAGTACTTC. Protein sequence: CASSSMGGGNSYEQYF.

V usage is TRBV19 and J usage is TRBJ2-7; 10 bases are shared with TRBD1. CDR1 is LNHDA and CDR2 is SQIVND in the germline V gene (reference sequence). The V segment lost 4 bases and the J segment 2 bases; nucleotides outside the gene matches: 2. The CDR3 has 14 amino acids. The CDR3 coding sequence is TGTGCCAGTAGTAAAGGGACAGGGGCCTACGAGCAGTACTTC. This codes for CASSKGTGAYEQYF. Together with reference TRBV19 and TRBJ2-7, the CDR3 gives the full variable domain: DGGITQSPKYLFRKEGQNVTLSCEQNLNHDAMYWYRQDPGQGLRLIYYSQIVNDFQKGDIAEGYSVSREKKESFPLTVTSAQKNPTAFYLCASSKGTGAYEQYFGPGTRLTVT.

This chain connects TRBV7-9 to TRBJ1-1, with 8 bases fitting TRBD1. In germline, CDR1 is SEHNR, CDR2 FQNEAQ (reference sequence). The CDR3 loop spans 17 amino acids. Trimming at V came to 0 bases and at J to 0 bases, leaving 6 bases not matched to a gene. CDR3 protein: CASSLAFRGQVNTEAFF. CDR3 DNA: TGTGCCAGCAGCTTAGCGTTCAGGGGGCAGGTGAACACTGAAGCTTTCTTT.

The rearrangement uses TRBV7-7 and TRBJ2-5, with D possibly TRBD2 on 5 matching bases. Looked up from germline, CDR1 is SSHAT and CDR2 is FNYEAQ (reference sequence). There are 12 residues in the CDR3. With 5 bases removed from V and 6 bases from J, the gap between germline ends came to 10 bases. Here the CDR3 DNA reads TGTGCCAGCAGCCCACCCGGGAAGACCCAGTACTTC. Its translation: CASSPPGKTQYF.

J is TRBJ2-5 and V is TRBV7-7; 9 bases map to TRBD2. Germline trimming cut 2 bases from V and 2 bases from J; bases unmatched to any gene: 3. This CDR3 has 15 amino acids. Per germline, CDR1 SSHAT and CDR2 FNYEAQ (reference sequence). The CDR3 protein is CASSLRLAEQETQYF. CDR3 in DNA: TGTGCCAGCAGCTTACGACTAGCGGAACAAGAGACCCAGTACTTC.

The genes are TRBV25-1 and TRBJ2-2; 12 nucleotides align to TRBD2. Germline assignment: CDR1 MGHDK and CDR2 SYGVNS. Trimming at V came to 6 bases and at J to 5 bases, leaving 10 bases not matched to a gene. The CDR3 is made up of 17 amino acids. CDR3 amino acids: CASSGLAGGPETGELFF. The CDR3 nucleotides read TGTGCCAGCAGCGGCCTAGCGGGAGGGCCCGAAACCGGGGAGCTGTTTTTT. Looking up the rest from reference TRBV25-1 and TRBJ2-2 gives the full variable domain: EADIYQTPRYLVIGTGKKITLECSQTMGHDKMYWYQQDPGMELHLIHYSYGVNSTEKGDLSSESTVSRIRTEHFPLTLESARPSHTSQYLCASSGLAGGPETGELFFGEGSRLTVL.

This CDR3 reads CASSQEGTGIYEQYF. In DNA, the CDR3 is TGCGCCAGCAGCCAAGAGGGGACAGGGATTTACGAGCAGTACTTC. The chain recombines TRBV4-1 with TRBJ2-7; TRBD1 matches at 9 bases. With V trimmed by 0 bases and J by 4 bases, 4 bases remained unmatched. Germline lookup yields CDR1 MGHRA and CDR2 YSYEKL. The CDR3 is 15 amino acids.

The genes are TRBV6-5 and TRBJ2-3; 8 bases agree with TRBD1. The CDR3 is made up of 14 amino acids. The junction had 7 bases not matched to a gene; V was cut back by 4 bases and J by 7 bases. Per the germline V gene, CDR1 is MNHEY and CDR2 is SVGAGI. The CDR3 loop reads CASSFDRGGNTQYF. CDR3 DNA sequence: TGTGCCAGCAGTTTTGACAGGGGCGGGAATACGCAGTATTTT.

The CDR3 sequence is CASSLPSESANTGELFF. The CDR3, as DNA: TGTGCCAGCAGCTTACCATCCGAGTCCGCGAACACCGGGGAGCTGTTTTTT. The rearrangement joins TRBV7-8 to TRBJ2-2, with unresolved D. V was cut by 2 bases and J by 0 bases, with 13 bases left in between. CDR1 is SGHVS, CDR2 FQNEAQ, per germline. This CDR3 contains 17 residues.

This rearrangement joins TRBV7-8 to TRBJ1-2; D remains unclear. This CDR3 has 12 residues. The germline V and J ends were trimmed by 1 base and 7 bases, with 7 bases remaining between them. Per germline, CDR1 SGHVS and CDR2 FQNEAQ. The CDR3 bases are TGTGCCAGCAGCTTAGGAGGAGGTGGCTACACCTTC. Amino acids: CASSLGGGGYTF.

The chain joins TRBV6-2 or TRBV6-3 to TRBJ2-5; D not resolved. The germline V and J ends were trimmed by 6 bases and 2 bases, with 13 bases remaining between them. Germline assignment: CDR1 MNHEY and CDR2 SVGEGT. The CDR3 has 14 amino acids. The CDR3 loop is CASSPPSRQETQYF. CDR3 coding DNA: TGTGCCAGCAGCCCCCCCAGTCGTCAAGAGACCCAGTACTTC.